These 9 T cell receptor beta chains came from one sample sequenced in a study of radiotherapy plus CTLA-4 blockade in lung cancer. Profiled with immunoSEQ multiplex PCR; TCRdb holds only in-frame clones, not every one. The sample comprises about 110,000 clones, more than 75% of which are singletons, and under 2.5% rests with the top ten. The sample consisted of peripheral blood, taken from a patient treated with radiotherapy plus ipilimumab. These receptors were taken from a human donor with non-small cell lung cancer that progressed on radiotherapy plus ipilimumab. Some clones in this sample may be carry-over from other donors' samples.

V and J are TRBV27 and TRBJ1-1; no firm D call. The CDR3 is 13 residues long. The ends were cut back, 2 bases at V and 3 bases at J, with 7 bases in the middle. Germline CDR1 reads MNHEY; CDR2 reads SMNVEV (reference sequence). For the CDR3, the DNA is TGTGCCAGCAGTTTAGGGAGGTACACTGAAGCTTTCTTT. This gives the protein CASSLGRYTEAFF.

The count of this clone is one. The rearrangement uses TRBV4-1 and TRBJ2-7; 8 bases are a match to TRBD2. V lost 0 bases, J lost 5 bases, and 6 bases stayed unmatched. CDR1 is MGHRA, CDR2 YSYEKL, per germline. The CDR3 is made up of 15 amino acids. CDR3 sequence reads: CASSQDYRRGDEQYF. CDR3 coding DNA: TGCGCCAGCAGCCAAGATTATCGGCGGGGGGACGAGCAGTACTTC.

The chain carries TRBV18 and TRBJ1-2; the match to TRBD1 covers 7 bases. The V gene end was trimmed by 3 bases and the J gene end by 8 bases; junction bases not matched to a gene: 9. The CDR3 loop spans 14 amino acids. The germline gives CDR1 KGHSH, CDR2 LQKENI. CDR3 DNA: TGTGCCAGCTCACCGACAGGGACAGCCAGCGGCTACACCTTC. Translating gives CASSPTGTASGYTF. Filled out from reference TRBV18 and TRBJ1-2, the complete variable domain reads NAGVMQNPRHLVRRRGQEARLRCSPMKGHSHVYWYRQLPEEGLKFMVYLQKENIIDESGMPKERFSAEFPKEGPSILRIQQVVRGDSAAYFCASSPTGTASGYTFGSGTRLTVV.

The rearrangement joins TRBV5-1 to TRBJ1-2; possible D gene TRBD1, 5 bases. Trimming removed 1 base from V and 6 bases from J, with 16 bases in between. Germline loops: CDR1 SGHRS, CDR2 YFSETQ. This CDR3 comprises 15 residues. The CDR3 coding sequence is TGCGCCAGCAGCTTGAATTTTGGGGGGAGTGATGGCTACACCTTC. This gives the protein CASSLNFGGSDGYTF.

The chain is built from TRBV5-4 and TRBJ2-7; D remains ambiguous. Germline V gives CDR1 SGHNT, CDR2 YYREEE (reference sequence). V was pared by 0 bases and J by 3 bases, with 19 bases between. There are 17 residues in the CDR3. The DNA of the CDR3 is TGTGCCAGCAGCTTGGATAGGCAGTTTTCCGCCTACTACGAGCAGTACTTC. Translating it yields CASSLDRQFSAYYEQYF.

V usage is TRBV6-5 and J usage is TRBJ1-5, with D unresolved. Trimming stripped 2 bases from V and 2 bases from J, with 13 bases between. This CDR3 has 16 residues. CDR1 is MNHEY and CDR2 is SVGAGI in the germline V gene. This chain's CDR3 is CASSYLGFTGNQPQHF. CDR3 nucleotides: TGTGCCAGCAGTTACCTGGGGTTTACGGGCAATCAGCCCCAGCATTTT.

The chain recombines TRBV10-2 with TRBJ1-6; D call uncertain. The V end was cut by 10 bases, the J end by 0 bases, with 16 bases between. CDR1 is WSHSY and CDR2 is SAAADI in the germline V gene. The CDR3 totals 16 residues. The CDR3 reads CATSETVPSYNSPLHF. For the CDR3, the DNA is TGCGCCACCTCCGAGACGGTTCCCTCCTATAATTCACCCCTCCACTTT.

There are a few counts of this clone. The chain recombines TRBV5-5 with TRBJ1-3; D ambiguous. V was shortened by 0 bases and J by 0 bases, with 4 bases between the two germline ends. The CDR3 runs 14 residues. The germline CDR1 and CDR2 sequences are SGHKS and YYEKEE (reference sequence). Here the CDR3 DNA reads TGTGCCAGCAGCTTGGACAGCTCTGGAAACACCATATATTTT. The encoded protein is CASSLDSSGNTIYF.

J is TRBJ1-1 and V is TRBV5-1, with D tentatively TRBD1 (6 bases). The CDR3 is 13 residues long. Germline CDR1 reads SGHRS; CDR2 reads YFSETQ. Trimming cost V 5 bases and J 2 bases, with 10 bases left between them. The CDR3 reads CASRTQGNTEAFF. The CDR3 DNA reads as TGCGCCAGCAGAACACAGGGAAACACTGAAGCTTTCTTT.